This T cell receptor beta chain was sequenced for a study of T cells in localized non-small cell lung cancer (dated by TCRdb to the early 2020s). The study in broad terms: T cell repertoires of a few hundred early-stage NSCLC patients were analyzed, with tumors being compared against uninvolved tumor-adjacent lungs. The cohort comprised around 250 treatment-naïve NSCLC patients with resected, localized lung tumors. A mean age of around 66 years was recorded for the NSCLC patients, of whom 120 to 150 were male and 95 to 110 were female.

The immunoSEQ Assay was used to sequence TCR beta CDR3 regions from DNA. The source study handled its data this way. To compute T cell density, TCR beta template counts were normalized to usable DNA, which was estimated by amplifying housekeeping genes. Using the preseqR package, richness was estimated by extrapolating to 120,000 templates for tissue samples and 400,000 templates for PBMC samples. Clonality was taken to be one minus Pielou's evenness. To identify tissue-enriched TCRs, differential abundance testing was run on productive amino-acid clonotypes with a minimum total count of 5 and an alpha of 0.1. The Jaccard Index and the Morisita Overlap Index were used to quantify repertoire overlap between compartments. TCR beta CDR3s were clustered by GLIPH together with public tetramer-defined viral CDR3s, and at least three viral sequences plus V-gene enrichment were required for viral motifs. TCRdb took over this immuneACCESS table, retaining in-frame rearrangements with V and J assigned. Such tables are incomplete; in checked studies, under half of the missing clones stem from an unresolved V gene, and the remainder is unexplained. That table is the source of V, J and clone size, and D and trimming were worked out from the DNA. The sample table records around 28,000 clones; approximately 88% of these occur just once. Of the sample, around 2.9% is held by the ten largest clones.

At diagnosis, tumor, uninvolved tumor-adjacent lung and peripheral blood were collected and then preserved as a mix of FFPE and fresh-frozen material. For TCR repertoire profiling, the blood samples were analyzed as peripheral blood mononuclear cells. Regarding this clone: Its antigen has not been determined. There are no base qualities to consult, and no much larger clone falls within one base.

Overall study results and their limits: Longer overall survival was associated with higher T cell density in blood, whereas shorter survival was associated with higher clonality in adjacent lung. Because multi-region tumor sequencing was not done, intratumor heterogeneity could not be ruled out. A median of roughly 60 of the top 100 tumor clones were detected in paired uninvolved adjacent lung, and around 27 of these tumor clones were also found among the top 100 clones of the paired uninvolved adjacent lung. Uninvolved tumor-adjacent lung showed the highest T cell clonality, higher than tumor, which suggests more focused antigenic responses in the adjacent lung. Because the study design was exploratory, TCR variables were selected using unadjusted p-values without false-discovery rate correction.

Trimming removed 6 bases from V and 7 bases from J, leaving 15 bases between the germline ends. The CDR3 starts with the cysteine, ends with the phenylalanine, and has 14 residues. The only DNA kept is the CDR3, 42 bases in frame from the first base. CDR1 and CDR2 (MDHEN, SYDVKM) derive from the germline V gene. The V and J genes are TRBV28 and TRBJ2-2; the D gene is not confidently resolved. The origin of this receptor is a female donor of 60 years or more with stage I lung adenocarcinoma. Sequenced here: peripheral blood, sampled before any cancer treatment. The CDR3 region reads CASREWRRGGELFF. The sequence in DNA is TGTGCCAGCAGGGAGTGGCGGCGCGGCGGGGAGCTGTTTTTT.